Each of the 12 T cell receptor beta chains below was sequenced from the same sample in a study of T cells after yellow fever vaccination. Each CDR3 protein is one row after TCRdb ran MiXCR on the 5' RACE reads. The sample carries some 560,000 distinct CDR3 sequences, 15% to 20% recorded once. Sample: PBMCs, taken 15 days after the yellow fever booster vaccination. These receptor sequences come from a man younger than 40 who received the YFV17D yellow fever vaccine.

In this sample, this clonotype turned up a few times. The chain uses TRBV21-1 and TRBJ2-3; the D call TRBD2 from the table was never checked on the DNA. TRBV21-1 is a known pseudogene. The CDR3 sequence is 17 residues long. CDR3 DNA sequence: TGTGCCAGCAGCAAAGAACGGCGGGAGGGCCCGAAAGATACGCAGTATTTT. It specifies CASSKERREGPKDTQYF.

This clonotype was counted between two and nine times. The CDR3 nucleotides read TGCAGCGTTGGGGCCCCGGAGGGGCGGGAGCTTAATGAGCAGTTCTTC. This translates into CSVGAPEGRELNEQFF. The V gene is TRBV29-1, the J gene TRBJ2-1; 7 bases agree with TRBD2. The CDR3 length is 16 residues. CDR1 is SQVTM, CDR2 ANQGSEA, per germline. The V segment lost 4 bases and the J segment 7 bases; nucleotides outside the gene matches: 16.

The chain uses TRBV7-3 and TRBJ2-3; D ambiguous. Between the trimmed V and J ends, which lost 5 bases and 3 bases, there was a span of 18 bases. This CDR3 is 16 amino acids long. The germline CDR1 and CDR2 sequences are SGHTA and FQGTGA. This CDR3 is CASSHSAPPLTDTQYF. CDR3 nucleotide sequence: TGTGCCAGCAGCCACTCCGCCCCCCCATTAACAGATACGCAGTATTTT. The entire variable domain, with the rest obtained from reference TRBV7-3 and TRBJ2-3, is as follows: GAGVSQTPSNKVTEKGKYVELRCDPISGHTALYWYRQSLGQGPEFLIYFQGTGAADDSGLPNDRFFAVRPEGSVSTLKIQRTERGDSAVYLCASSHSAPPLTDTQYFGPGTRLTVL.

The chain combines TRBV3-1 with TRBJ2-7; D call uncertain. Germline CDR1 is LGHDT and CDR2 is YNNKEL (reference sequence). The CDR3 runs 16 residues. Trimming removed 0 bases from V and 4 bases from J, with 16 bases in between. CDR3 protein: CASSQEVITETYEQYF. CDR3 nucleotides: TGTGCCAGCAGCCAAGAAGTAATTACAGAGACATACGAGCAGTACTTC.

The rearrangement uses TRBV7-2 and TRBJ2-2; 11 bases line up with TRBD2. Per germline, CDR1 SGHTA and CDR2 FQGNSA. V shed 7 bases, J shed 4 bases, and the junction held 5 bases outside the gene matches. The CDR3 consists of 15 residues. This chain's CDR3 is CASNLLAGGTGELFF. CDR3 in DNA: TGTGCCAGCAACTTGCTAGCGGGAGGCACCGGGGAGCTGTTTTTT. Variable domain in full (rest from reference TRBV7-2 and TRBJ2-2): GAGVSQSPSNKVTEKGKDVELRCDPISGHTALYWYRQSLGQGLEFLIYFQGNSAPDKSGLPSDRFSAERTGGSVSTLTIQRTQQEDSAVYLCASNLLAGGTGELFFGEGSRLTVL.

This chain uses TRBV4-2 with TRBJ2-2; D is uncertain. This CDR3 region has 14 residues. The V end was cut by 5 bases, the J end by 0 bases, with 7 bases between. In germline, CDR1 is LGHNA, CDR2 YNFKEQ. CDR3 nucleotide sequence: TGTGCCAGCAGCTCCTCTTCGAACACCGGGGAGCTGTTTTTT. Translating it yields CASSSSSNTGELFF.

This chain links TRBV5-1 with TRBJ2-7; TRBD2 aligns across 15 bases. This CDR3 region has 15 residues. Looked up from germline, CDR1 is SGHRS and CDR2 is YFSETQ. The J segment lost 5 bases and the V segment lost 4 bases, leaving 4 bases of the junction unmatched. The CDR3 here is CASSGLAGGDNEQYF. The CDR3 DNA sequence: TGCGCCAGCAGCGGACTAGCGGGAGGGGATAACGAGCAGTACTTC.

In this sample, this clonotype turned up a few times. The chain links TRBV5-1 to TRBJ2-5, with 7 nucleotides matching TRBD2. V trimming: 4 bases; J trimming: 4 bases; junction bases outside the gene matches: 16. This CDR3 spans 17 amino acids. Germline CDR1 SGHRS, CDR2 YFSETQ. The DNA of the CDR3 is TGCGCCAGCAGCCCCCTTCAGGGCGGGAGTTCCGGAGAGACCCAGTACTTC. As protein: CASSPLQGGSSGETQYF.

This sequence joins TRBV18 and TRBJ1-2; tentatively, D is TRBD1 (6 bases). Trimming took 4 bases from V and 6 from J, leaving 9 bases between them. This CDR3 contains 12 residues. The germline V gene has CDR1 KGHSH and CDR2 LQKENI. The CDR3 region is CASSLNRDGYTF. The DNA of the CDR3 is TGTGCCAGCTCACTTAACAGGGATGGCTACACCTTC. Using reference TRBV18 and TRBJ1-2 for the parts outside the CDR3, the full variable domain is NAGVMQNPRHLVRRRGQEARLRCSPMKGHSHVYWYRQLPEEGLKFMVYLQKENIIDESGMPKERFSAEFPKEGPSILRIQQVVRGDSAAYFCASSLNRDGYTFGSGTRLTVV.

A few counts support this clonotype. V and J are TRBV7-9 and TRBJ1-3; D unclear. The germline V and J ends were trimmed by 5 bases and 11 bases, with 16 bases remaining between them. This CDR3 comprises 13 residues. Germline V gene sequence: CDR1 SEHNR, CDR2 FQNEAQ (reference sequence). The CDR3 spells CASSKDPGVAIYF. The DNA for the CDR3 is TGTGCCAGCAGCAAGGACCCCGGAGTCGCCATATATTTT.

This clonotype came up a few times. V is TRBV9 and J is TRBJ1-1; the match to TRBD1 covers 7 bases. There are 13 residues in the CDR3. Per germline, CDR1 SGDLS and CDR2 YYNGEE. V shed 3 bases, J shed 8 bases, and the junction held 7 bases outside the gene matches. In DNA, the CDR3 is TGTGCCAGCAGCGGGCAAGGGGGCTTGGAAGCTTTCTTT. Its translation: CASSGQGGLEAFF.

As regards this clonotype: The junction departs from germline at one end; a sequencing error may be responsible. This chain joins TRBV18 and TRBJ2-3; perhaps TRBD1 as D (5 bases). Per germline, CDR1 KGHSH and CDR2 LQKENI. The CDR3 contains 14 residues. The CDR3 sequence is CASSPRVATGTQYF. The CDR3 bases are TGTGCCAGCTCACCAAGAGTAGCCACAGGTACGCAGTATTTT.